This T cell receptor beta chain was documented in a study of blood T cells in healthy people across ages. Primers used in a second PCR of roughly 7 to 12 cycles were a sample-barcoded 5' primer and a J-beta primer mix. One entry per CDR3 protein results from TCRdb running MiXCR on the 5' RACE reads. There are about 720,000 distinct CDR3 sequences in the sample; 22% occur only once, and under 25% lies in the top ten. About this clonotype: Its antigen is undetermined.

Regarding the study as a whole: Any conclusive comparison of naive versus antigen-experienced cells was prevented by using unsorted PBMCs. Older age went with lower TCR beta diversity per million T cells, in a roughly linear way. Higher diversity and more naive CD4+ cells were features of long-lived donors, compared to aged donors.

This CDR3 has 15 amino acids. V gave up 5 bases and J gave up 9 bases; unmatched junction bases: 11. The germline V gene has CDR1 SGHRS and CDR2 YFSETQ. This receptor was taken from an older man in good health. The sample taken for sequencing was blood. The genes are TRBV5-1 and TRBJ2-1; 10 bases are a match to TRBD1. The CDR3: CASSLTGTGEGEQFF. CDR3 nucleotide sequence: TGCGCCAGCAGTTTGACCGGGACAGGGGAAGGTGAGCAGTTCTTC.